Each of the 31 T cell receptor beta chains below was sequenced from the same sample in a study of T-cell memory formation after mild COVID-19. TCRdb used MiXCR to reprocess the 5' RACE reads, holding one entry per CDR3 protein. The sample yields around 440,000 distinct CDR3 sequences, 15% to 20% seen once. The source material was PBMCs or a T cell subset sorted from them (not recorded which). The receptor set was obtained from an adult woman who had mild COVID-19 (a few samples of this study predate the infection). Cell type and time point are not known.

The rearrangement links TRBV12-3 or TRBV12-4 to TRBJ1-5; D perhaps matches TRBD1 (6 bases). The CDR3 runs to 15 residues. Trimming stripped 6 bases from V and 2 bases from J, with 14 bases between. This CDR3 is CASRVMGGGNQPQHF. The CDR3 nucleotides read TGTGCCAGCAGAGTGATGGGGGGCGGCAATCAGCCCCAGCATTTT.

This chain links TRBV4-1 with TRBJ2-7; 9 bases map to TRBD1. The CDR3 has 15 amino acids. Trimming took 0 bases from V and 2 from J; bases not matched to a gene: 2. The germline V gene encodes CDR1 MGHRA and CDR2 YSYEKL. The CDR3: CASSQDRDRAYEQYF. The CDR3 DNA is TGCGCCAGCAGCCAAGACCGGGACAGGGCCTACGAGCAGTACTTC.

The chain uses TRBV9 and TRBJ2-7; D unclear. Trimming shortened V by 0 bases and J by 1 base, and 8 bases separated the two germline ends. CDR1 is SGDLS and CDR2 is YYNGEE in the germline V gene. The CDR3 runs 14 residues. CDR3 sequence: CASSVEAESYEQYF. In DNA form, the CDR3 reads TGTGCCAGCAGCGTAGAGGCAGAATCCTACGAGCAGTACTTC.

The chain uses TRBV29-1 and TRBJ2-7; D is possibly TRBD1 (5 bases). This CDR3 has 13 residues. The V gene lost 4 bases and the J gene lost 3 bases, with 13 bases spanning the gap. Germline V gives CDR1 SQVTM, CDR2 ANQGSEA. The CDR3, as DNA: TGCAGCGTTGTGTCGACAGAGAACTACGAGCAGTACTTC. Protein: CSVVSTENYEQYF.

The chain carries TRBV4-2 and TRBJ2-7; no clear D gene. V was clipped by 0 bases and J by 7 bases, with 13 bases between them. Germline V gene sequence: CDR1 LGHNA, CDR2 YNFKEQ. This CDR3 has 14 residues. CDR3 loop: CASSQEKGSREQYF. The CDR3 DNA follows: TGTGCCAGCAGCCAAGAGAAGGGATCTCGGGAGCAGTACTTC.

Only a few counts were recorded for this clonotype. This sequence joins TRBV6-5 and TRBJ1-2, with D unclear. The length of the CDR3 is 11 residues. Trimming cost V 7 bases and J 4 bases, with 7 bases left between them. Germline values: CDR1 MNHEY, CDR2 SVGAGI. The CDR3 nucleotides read TGTGCCAGCACCCAAGGCTATGGCTACACCTTC. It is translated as CASTQGYGYTF.

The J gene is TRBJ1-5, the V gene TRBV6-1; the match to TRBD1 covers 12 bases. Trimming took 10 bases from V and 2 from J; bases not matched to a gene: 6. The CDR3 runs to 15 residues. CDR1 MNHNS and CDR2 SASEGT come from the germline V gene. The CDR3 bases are TGTGCCACCTCGGGACAGGGGGCCCGCAATCAGCCCCAGCATTTT. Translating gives CATSGQGARNQPQHF.

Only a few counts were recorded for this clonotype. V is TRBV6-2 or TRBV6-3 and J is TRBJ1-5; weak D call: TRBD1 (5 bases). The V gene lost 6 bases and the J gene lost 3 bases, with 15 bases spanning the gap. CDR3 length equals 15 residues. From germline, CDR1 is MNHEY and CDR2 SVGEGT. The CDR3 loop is CASRHQGKVNQPQHF. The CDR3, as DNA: TGTGCCAGCAGGCACCAGGGAAAGGTCAATCAGCCCCAGCATTTT.

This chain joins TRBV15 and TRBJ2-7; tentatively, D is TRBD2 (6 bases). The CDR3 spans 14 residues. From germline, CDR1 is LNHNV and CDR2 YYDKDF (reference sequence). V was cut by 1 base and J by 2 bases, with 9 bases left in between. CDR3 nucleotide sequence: TGTGCCACCAGCAGAGGCGGGGCGACCTACGAGCAGTACTTC. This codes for CATSRGGATYEQYF.

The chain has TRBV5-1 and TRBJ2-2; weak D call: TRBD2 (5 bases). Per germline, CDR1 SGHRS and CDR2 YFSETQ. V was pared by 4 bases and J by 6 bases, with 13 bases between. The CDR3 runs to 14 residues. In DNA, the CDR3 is TGCGCCAGCAGCGCCATGAGAGGGTCCGGGGAGCTGTTTTTT. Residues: CASSAMRGSGELFF.

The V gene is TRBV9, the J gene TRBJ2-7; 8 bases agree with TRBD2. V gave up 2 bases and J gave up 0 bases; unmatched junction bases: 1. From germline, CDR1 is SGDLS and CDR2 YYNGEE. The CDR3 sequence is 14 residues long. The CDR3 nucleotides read TGTGCCAGCAGCGTTAGCGGGATCTCCTACGAGCAGTACTTC. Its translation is CASSVSGISYEQYF.

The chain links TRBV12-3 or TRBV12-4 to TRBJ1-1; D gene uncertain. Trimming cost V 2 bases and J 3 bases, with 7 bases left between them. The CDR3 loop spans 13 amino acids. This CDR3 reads CASSLLTYTEAFF. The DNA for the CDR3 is TGTGCCAGCAGTTTATTGACCTACACTGAAGCTTTCTTT.

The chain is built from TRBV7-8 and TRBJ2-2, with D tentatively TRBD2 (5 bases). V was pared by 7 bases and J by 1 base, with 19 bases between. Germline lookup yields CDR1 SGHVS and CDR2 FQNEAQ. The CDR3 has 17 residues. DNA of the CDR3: TGTGCCAGCAACGATAAAATCGGCGGGCAGAACACCGGGGAGCTGTTTTTT. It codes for CASNDKIGGQNTGELFF.

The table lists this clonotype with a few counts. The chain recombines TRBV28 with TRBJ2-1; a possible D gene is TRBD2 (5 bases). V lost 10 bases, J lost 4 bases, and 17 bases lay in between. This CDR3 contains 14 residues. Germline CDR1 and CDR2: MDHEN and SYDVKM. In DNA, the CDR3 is TGTGCCACCGGTCCACTCCGGGGTTACAATGAGCAGTTCTTC. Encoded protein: CATGPLRGYNEQFF.

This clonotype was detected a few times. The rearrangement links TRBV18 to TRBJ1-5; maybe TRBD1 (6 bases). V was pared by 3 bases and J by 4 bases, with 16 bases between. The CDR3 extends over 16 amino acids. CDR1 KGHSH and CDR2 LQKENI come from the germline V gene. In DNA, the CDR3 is TGTGCCAGCTCACCGGCCGCCTTAGGGGGAAATCAGCCCCAGCATTTT. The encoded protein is CASSPAALGGNQPQHF.

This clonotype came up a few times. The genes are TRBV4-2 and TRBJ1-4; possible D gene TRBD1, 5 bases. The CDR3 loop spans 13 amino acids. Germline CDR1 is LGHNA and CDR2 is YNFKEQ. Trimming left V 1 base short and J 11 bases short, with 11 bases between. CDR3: CASSQGDLAKLFF. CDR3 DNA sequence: TGTGCCAGCAGCCAAGGGGACCTAGCTAAACTGTTTTTT.

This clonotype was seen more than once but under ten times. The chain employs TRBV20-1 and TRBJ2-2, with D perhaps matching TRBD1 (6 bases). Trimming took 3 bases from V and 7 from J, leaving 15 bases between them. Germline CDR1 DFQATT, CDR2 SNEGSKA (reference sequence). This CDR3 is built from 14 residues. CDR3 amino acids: CSASGQGPRGELFF. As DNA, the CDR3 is TGCAGTGCTAGCGGGCAGGGGCCCCGCGGGGAGCTGTTTTTT.

The DNA of the CDR3 is TGTGCCAGCAGCCAATGGCCCACTGAGCAGTTCTTC. It encodes CASSQWPTEQFF. The chain has TRBV3-1 and TRBJ2-1; no clear D. This CDR3 has 12 residues. Between the trimmed V and J ends, which lost 2 bases and 9 bases, there was a span of 8 bases. In germline, CDR1 is LGHDT, CDR2 YNNKEL (reference sequence).

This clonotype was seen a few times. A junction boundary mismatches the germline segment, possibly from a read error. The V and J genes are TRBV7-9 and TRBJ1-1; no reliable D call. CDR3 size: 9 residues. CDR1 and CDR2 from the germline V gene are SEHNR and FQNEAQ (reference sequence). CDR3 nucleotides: TGTGCCAGCAGCCGAATCGGTACATTT. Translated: CASSRIGTF.

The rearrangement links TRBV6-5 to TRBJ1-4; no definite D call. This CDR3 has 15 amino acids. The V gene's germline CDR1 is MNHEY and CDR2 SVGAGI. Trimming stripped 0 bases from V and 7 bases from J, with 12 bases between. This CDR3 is CASSYSLGNSEKLFF. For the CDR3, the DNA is TGTGCCAGCAGTTACTCGCTGGGGAACTCTGAAAAACTGTTTTTT.

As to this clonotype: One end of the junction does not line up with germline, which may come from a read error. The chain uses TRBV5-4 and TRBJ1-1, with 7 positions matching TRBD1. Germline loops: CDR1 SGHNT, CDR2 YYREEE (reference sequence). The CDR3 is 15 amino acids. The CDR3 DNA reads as TGTGCCAGCAGCTCTCCAACGACAGGGCGGGTAGAGGGATCGTTT. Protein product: CASSSPTTGRVEGSF. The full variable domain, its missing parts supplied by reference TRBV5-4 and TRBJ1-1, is ETGVTQSPTHLIKTRGQQVTLRCSSQSGHNTVSWYQQALGQGPQFIFQYYREEENGRGNFPPRFSGLQFPNYSSELNVNALELDDSALYLCASSSPTTGRVEGSFGQGTRLTVV.

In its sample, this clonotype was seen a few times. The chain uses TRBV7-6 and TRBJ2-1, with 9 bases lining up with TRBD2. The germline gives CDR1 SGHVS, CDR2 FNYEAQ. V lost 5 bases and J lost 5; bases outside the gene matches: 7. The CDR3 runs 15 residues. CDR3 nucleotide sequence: TGTGCCAGCAGCGTACTGGCGGGGGGGCACAATGAGCAGTTCTTC. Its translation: CASSVLAGGHNEQFF. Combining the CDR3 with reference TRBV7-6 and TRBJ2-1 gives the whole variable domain GAGVSQSPRYKVTKRGQDVALRCDPISGHVSLYWYRQALGQGPEFLTYFNYEAQQDKSGLPNDRFSAERPEGSISTLTIQRTEQRDSAMYRCASSVLAGGHNEQFFGPGTRLTVL.

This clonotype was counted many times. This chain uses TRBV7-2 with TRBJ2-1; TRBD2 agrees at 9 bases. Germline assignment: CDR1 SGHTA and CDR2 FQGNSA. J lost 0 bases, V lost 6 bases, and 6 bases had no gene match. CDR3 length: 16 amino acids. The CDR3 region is CASSPSGASSYNEQFF. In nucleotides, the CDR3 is TGTGCCAGCAGTCCTAGCGGGGCTAGCTCCTACAATGAGCAGTTCTTC.

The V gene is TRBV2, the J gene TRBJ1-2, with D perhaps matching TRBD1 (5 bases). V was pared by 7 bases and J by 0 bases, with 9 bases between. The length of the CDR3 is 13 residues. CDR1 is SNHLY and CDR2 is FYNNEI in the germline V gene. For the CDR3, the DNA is TGTGCCAGCAATGCAGGGCCTAACTATGGCTACACCTTC. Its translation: CASNAGPNYGYTF.

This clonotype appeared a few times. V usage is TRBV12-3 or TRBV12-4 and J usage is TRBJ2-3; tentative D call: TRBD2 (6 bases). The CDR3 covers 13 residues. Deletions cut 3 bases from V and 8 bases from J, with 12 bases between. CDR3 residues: CASSFVDGGTQYF. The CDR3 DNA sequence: TGTGCCAGCAGTTTTGTGGACGGGGGTACGCAGTATTTT.

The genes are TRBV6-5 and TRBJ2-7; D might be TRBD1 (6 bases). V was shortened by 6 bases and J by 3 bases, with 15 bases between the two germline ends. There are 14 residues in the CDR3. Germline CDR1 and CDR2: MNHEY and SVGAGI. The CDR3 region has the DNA TGTGCCAGCAGCCCTTCGTGGGGGCTCTACGAGCAGTACTTC. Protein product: CASSPSWGLYEQYF.

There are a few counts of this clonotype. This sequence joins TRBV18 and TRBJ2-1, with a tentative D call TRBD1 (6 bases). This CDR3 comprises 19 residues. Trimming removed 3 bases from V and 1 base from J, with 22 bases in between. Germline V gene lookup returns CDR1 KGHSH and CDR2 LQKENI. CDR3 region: CASSPVGSVEQGSYNEQFF. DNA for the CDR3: TGTGCCAGCTCACCTGTAGGTAGTGTTGAGCAGGGGTCCTACAATGAGCAGTTCTTC.

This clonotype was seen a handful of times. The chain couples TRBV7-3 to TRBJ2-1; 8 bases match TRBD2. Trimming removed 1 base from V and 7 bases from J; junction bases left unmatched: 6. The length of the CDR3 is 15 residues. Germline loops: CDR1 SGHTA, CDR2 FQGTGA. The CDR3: CASSLIRGGQNEQFF. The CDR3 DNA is TGTGCCAGCAGCTTAATACGGGGGGGCCAAAATGAGCAGTTCTTC.

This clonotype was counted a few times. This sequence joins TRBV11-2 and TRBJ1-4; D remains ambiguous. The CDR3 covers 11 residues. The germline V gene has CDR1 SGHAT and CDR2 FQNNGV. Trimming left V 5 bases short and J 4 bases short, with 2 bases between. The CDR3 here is CASSRNEKLFF. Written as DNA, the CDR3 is TGTGCCAGCAGCCGTAATGAAAAACTGTTTTTT.

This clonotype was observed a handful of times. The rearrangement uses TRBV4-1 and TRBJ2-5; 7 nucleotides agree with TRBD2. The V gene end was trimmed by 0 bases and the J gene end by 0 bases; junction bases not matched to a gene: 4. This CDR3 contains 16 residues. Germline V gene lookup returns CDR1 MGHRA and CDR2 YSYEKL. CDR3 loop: CASSQEGRGYQETQYF. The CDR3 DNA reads TGCGCCAGCAGCCAAGAGGGGCGGGGGTACCAAGAGACCCAGTACTTC.

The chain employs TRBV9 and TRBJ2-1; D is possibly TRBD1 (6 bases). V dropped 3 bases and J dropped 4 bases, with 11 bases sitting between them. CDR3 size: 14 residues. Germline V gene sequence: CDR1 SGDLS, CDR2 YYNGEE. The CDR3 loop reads CASSARRGYNEQFF. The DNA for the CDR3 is TGTGCCAGCAGCGCTCGTAGGGGGTACAATGAGCAGTTCTTC.